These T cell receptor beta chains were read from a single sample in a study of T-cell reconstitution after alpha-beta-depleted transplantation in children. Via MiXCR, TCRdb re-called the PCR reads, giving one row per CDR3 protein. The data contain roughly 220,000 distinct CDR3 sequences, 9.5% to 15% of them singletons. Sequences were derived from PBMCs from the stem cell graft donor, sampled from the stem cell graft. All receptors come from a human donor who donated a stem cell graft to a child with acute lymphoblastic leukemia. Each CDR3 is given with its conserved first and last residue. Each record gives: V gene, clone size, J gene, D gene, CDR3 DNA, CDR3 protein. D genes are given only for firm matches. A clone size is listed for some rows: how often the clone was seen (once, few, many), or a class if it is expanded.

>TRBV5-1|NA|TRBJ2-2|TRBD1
TGCGCCAGCGGCGCGACAGGGGACACCGGGGAGCTGTTTTTT
CASGATGDTGELFF
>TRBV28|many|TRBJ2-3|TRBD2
TGTGCCAGCAGCTCCTTTAACGGGAGGGCCATAGATACGCAGTATTTT
CASSSFNGRAIDTQYF
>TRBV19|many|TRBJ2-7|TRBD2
TGTGCCAGTATGGTAGCGGGGACCTACGAGCAGTACTTC
CASMVAGTYEQYF
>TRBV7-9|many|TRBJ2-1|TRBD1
TGTGCCAGCAGCTTACCGGGACAGGGAAGGAATGAGCAGTTCTTC
CASSLPGQGRNEQFF
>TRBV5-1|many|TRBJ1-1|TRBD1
TGCGCCAGCAGCTCGGTGACAGGGACGAACACTGAAGCTTTCTTT
CASSSVTGTNTEAFF
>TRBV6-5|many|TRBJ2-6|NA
TGTGCCGGCCTGGACGGTTACTCTGGGGCCAACGTCCTGACTTTC
CAGLDGYSGANVLTF
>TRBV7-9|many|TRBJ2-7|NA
TGTGCCAGCAGCCCCCTTGGGAGCAACGAGCAGTACTTC
CASSPLGSNEQYF
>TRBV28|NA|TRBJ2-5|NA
TGTGCCAGCGCGTCCGGATCCACGCCGTTGGTGGCGGAGGGGTGGCAAGAGACCCAGTACTTC
CASASGSTPLVAEGWQETQYF
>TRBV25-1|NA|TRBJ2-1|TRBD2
TGTGCCAGCACCCCGGGGGGCGGGGGGGTAACCTACAATGAGCAGTTCTTC
CASTPGGGGVTYNEQFF
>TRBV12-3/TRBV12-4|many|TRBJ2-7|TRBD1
TGTGCCAGCAGTTCCCAGGAAGGGACAGGGGACCCTCTCGAGCAGTACTTC
CASSSQEGTGDPLEQYF
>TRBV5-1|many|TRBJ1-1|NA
TGCGCCAGCAGGTACCGATCTGCGGACACTGAAGCTTTCTTT
CASRYRSADTEAFF
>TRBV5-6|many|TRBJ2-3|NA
TGTGCCAGCTCGGGGGAAACTCTTGCAGATACGCAGTATTTT
CASSGETLADTQYF
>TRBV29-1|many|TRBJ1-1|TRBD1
TGCAGCGACCTCAGGGGGCCCGCTGAAGCTTTCTTT
CSDLRGPAEAFF
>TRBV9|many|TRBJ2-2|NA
TGTGCCAGCCGGACAGCCGCGAACACCGGGGAGCTGTTTTTT
CASRTAANTGELFF
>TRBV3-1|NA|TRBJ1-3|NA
TGTGCCAGCTGCCAAGTGTCGGCGCCGAGCTCTGGAAACACCATATATTTT
CASCQVSAPSSGNTIYF
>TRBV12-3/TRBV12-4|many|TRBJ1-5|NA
TGTGCCAGCAGTTTAGATACCGCCGATCAGCCCCAGCATTTT
CASSLDTADQPQHF
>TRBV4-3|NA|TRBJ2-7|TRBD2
TGCGCCAGCAGCAAGGGACTAGCGGGAGTTTACGAGCAGTACTTC
CASSKGLAGVYEQYF
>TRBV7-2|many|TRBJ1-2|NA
TGTGCCAGCATCCTTTATATCCCTTCTAACTATGGCTACACCTTC
CASILYIPSNYGYTF
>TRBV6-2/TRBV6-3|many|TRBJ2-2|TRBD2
TGTGCCAGCAGTTACTCGAGTCAAGGACTAGCGGGGGAACCCACCGGGGAGCTGTTTTTT
CASSYSSQGLAGEPTGELFF
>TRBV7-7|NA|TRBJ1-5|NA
TGTGCCATCTGTTTTTCAGGGAATCAGCCCCAGCATTTT
CAICFSGNQPQHF
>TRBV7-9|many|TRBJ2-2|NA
TGTGCCAGCAGCTTACTTGTCCGCACCGGGGAGCTGTTTTTT
CASSLLVRTGELFF
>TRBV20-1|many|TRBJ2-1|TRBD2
TGCAGTGCTAGTTCCTTTACTAGCGGGGAAAATGAGCAGTTCTTC
CSASSFTSGENEQFF
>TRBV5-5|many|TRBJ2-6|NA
TGTGCCAGCAGCTTGGAGGGGTCTGGGGCCAACGTCCTGACTTTC
CASSLEGSGANVLTF
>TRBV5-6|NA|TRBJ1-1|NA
TGTGCCAGCAGCCCGAGGCAGGCCGTGTACACTGAAGCTTTCTTT
CASSPRQAVYTEAFF
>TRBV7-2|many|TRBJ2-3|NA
TGTGCCAGCAAGGTTGACGGTATCACAGATACGCAGTATTTT
CASKVDGITDTQYF
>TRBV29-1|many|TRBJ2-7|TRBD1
TGCAGCGTTACGAGACAGGGCTTCGAGCAGTACTTC
CSVTRQGFEQYF
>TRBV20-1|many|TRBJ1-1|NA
TGCAGTGCTTTGAGGGAGATCACTGAAGCTTTCTTT
CSALREITEAFF
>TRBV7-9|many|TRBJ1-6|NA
TGTGCCAGCACCCCCGGAGGGGGTAGTTCACCCCTCCACTTT
CASTPGGGSSPLHF
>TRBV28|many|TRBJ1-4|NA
TGTGCCAGCAGTCCCAGACACCACAATGAAAAACTGTTTTTT
CASSPRHHNEKLFF
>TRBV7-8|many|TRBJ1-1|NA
TGTGCCAGCAGCTTAGCGCAGCGGTTGAACACTGAAGCTTTCTTT
CASSLAQRLNTEAFF
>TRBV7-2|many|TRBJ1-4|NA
TGTGCCAGCAGCCATTATCTGGGCGGAGAAAAACTGTTTTTT
CASSHYLGGEKLFF
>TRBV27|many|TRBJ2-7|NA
TGTGCCAGCAGTTCTCAAATCCTCCGGGACGACCTCTCCTACGAGCAGTACTTC
CASSSQILRDDLSYEQYF
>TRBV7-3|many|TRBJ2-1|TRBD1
TGTGCCAGCAGCTATACAGGGGGGGAGCAGTTCTTC
CASSYTGGEQFF
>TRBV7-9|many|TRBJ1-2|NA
TGTGCCAGCAGCCTGCGGGACAACTATGGCTACACCTTC
CASSLRDNYGYTF
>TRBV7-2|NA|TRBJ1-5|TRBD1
TGTGCCAGCAGCGGACAGGGGGGGACCAATCAGCCCCAGCATTTT
CASSGQGGTNQPQHF
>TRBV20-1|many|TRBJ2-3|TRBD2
TGCAGTGCTAGAGACGACGAGGGAGGGCCGAATACGCAGTATTTT
CSARDDEGGPNTQYF
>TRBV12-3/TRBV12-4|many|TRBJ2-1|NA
TGTGCCAGCACCTTCCCGGCGCCAACACCTAACAATGAGCAGTTCTTC
CASTFPAPTPNNEQFF
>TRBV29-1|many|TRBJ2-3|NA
TGCAGCGCCGTCCAGGGCCCACGGGAGTATTTT
CSAVQGPREYF
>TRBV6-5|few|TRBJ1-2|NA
TGTGCCAGCAGTTACTCGCTAACAGGGTATGGCTACACCTTC
CASSYSLTGYGYTF
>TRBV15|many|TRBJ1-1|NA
TGTGCCACCAGCGCCGGGGCCAGCAATATGAACACTGAAGCTTTCTTT
CATSAGASNMNTEAFF
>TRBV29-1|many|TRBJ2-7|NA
TGCAGCGTTGAAGGCAGCACAGCCTACGAGCAGTACTTC
CSVEGSTAYEQYF
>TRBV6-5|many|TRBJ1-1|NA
TGTGCCAGCAGTTACGGCAGGGGAACTGAAGCTTTCTTT
CASSYGRGTEAFF
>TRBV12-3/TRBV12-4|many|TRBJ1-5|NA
TGTGCCAGCAGTTTAGGGGTTGAGGGCAATCAGCCCCAGCATTTT
CASSLGVEGNQPQHF
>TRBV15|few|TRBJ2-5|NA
TGTGCCACCAGCAGATTGGGGGGGGCTTGGGAGACCCAGTACTTC
CATSRLGGAWETQYF
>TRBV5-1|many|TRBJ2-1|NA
TGCGCCAGCAGCTTGACAGGGTTCCATGAGCAGTTCTTC
CASSLTGFHEQFF
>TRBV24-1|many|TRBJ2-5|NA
TGTGCCACCAGTGGGATCCGAGAGACCCAGTACTTC
CATSGIRETQYF
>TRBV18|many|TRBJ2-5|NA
TGTGCCAGCTCACCACCGGGCAGAGCCCAAGAGACCCAGTACTTC
CASSPPGRAQETQYF
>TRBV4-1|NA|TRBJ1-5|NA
TGCGCCAGCAGCCAAGGGGTCGGTCAGCCCCAGCATTTT
CASSQGVGQPQHF
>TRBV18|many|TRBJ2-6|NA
TGTGCCAGCTCTTGGCCCGGGGCCAACGTCCTGACTTTC
CASSWPGANVLTF
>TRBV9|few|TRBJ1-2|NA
TGTGCCAGCAGCGGCAACAGAGGCTACACCTTC
CASSGNRGYTF
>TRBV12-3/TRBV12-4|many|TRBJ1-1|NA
TGTGCCAGCAGTTCACCCGGCTTCGACACTGAAGCTTTCTTT
CASSSPGFDTEAFF
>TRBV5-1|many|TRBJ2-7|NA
TGCGCCAGCAGGACTTACTGGGGAACCTACTACGAGCAGTACTTC
CASRTYWGTYYEQYF
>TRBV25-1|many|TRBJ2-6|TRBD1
TGTGCCAGCAGTAGGGACAGGGGCGTTTCTGGGGCCAACGTCCTGACTTTC
CASSRDRGVSGANVLTF
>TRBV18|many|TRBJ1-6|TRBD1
TGTGCCAGCGCCAGACAGGGAAAGGGCAATTCACCCCTCCACTTT
CASARQGKGNSPLHF
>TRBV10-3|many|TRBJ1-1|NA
TGTGCCATCAGTGAGTCGAGTTGGACTGAAGCTTTCTTT
CAISESSWTEAFF